This T cell receptor beta chain was documented in a study of cytomegalovirus exposure and HLA in healthy donors. Whole-study results and caveats: As was reported, the classifier diagnosed cytomegalovirus status with high specificity and sensitivity. The majority of TCR sequences were rare, yet some public TCRs appeared in many donors. Cytomegalovirus-associated TCR beta chains were listed, numbering roughly 150.

From the 120-subject validation cohort, which was separate from the roughly 710-subject first cohort, the donors were drawn. Assay: immunoSEQ multiplex PCR; the TCRdb copy retains only in-frame clones and omits some. The data hold over 200,000 clones, with around 90% observed a single time. This CDR3 is 13 amino acids long. Germline-derived CDR1 and CDR2 are MNHEY and SMNVEV (reference sequence). V was trimmed by 3 bases and J by 0 bases, leaving 3 bases between them. For this clone: Its antigen remains unknown.

This receptor was identified in a woman between 18 and 29 years old in good health and CMV-seronegative. J is TRBJ2-1 and V is TRBV27; no reliable D call. The specimen sequenced was PBMCs. CDR3: CASSFLSYNEQFF. The CDR3 DNA reads as TGTGCCAGCAGTTTTCTCTCCTACAATGAGCAGTTCTTC.